A selection of T cell receptor beta chains follows, all from one sample in a study of T cells in Graves' hyperthyroidism and ophthalmopathy. A single record per CDR3 protein comes from TCRdb applying MiXCR to the multiplex PCR reads. The table has under 350,000 distinct CDR3 sequences, roughly 15% seen once. The sample taken for sequencing was blood. These receptors were collected from a woman aged 35 to 49 with Graves' hyperthyroidism. CDR3s include the opening cysteine and the closing phenylalanine or tryptophan. The D gene is left open where the match is weak.

J	D	V	CDR3
TRBJ1-1	.	TRBV30	CAWSVGGRTEAFF
TRBJ1-5	TRBD1	TRBV10-3	CAISETGEGNQPQHF
TRBJ1-1	.	TRBV28	CASGTPNTEAFF
TRBJ1-2	.	TRBV5-1	CASSTGFGYTF
TRBJ2-1	TRBD1	TRBV2	CASKLGQGANEQFF
TRBJ1-2	.	TRBV7-9	CASSRLGAGYGYTF
TRBJ2-1	TRBD2	TRBV6-4	CASSGAAGGNEQFF
TRBJ2-5	.	TRBV19	CASSQTLQETQYF
TRBJ1-5	TRBD1	TRBV30	CAWSQGASFQPQHF
TRBJ2-6	.	TRBV2	CASTQQSFSGANVLTF
TRBJ2-7	.	TRBV28	CASGDTTYEQYF
TRBJ2-7	.	TRBV11-1	CASRQGGVQPYEQYF